One sample yielded the 21 T cell receptor beta chains listed below, sequenced in a study of cytomegalovirus exposure and HLA in healthy donors. Primers included in the PCR were 60 Vbeta and 13 Jbeta primers. Assay: immunoSEQ multiplex PCR; the TCRdb copy retains only in-frame clones and omits some. The sample records more than 90,000 clones, roughly 70% being singletons. The specimen sequenced was PBMCs. All receptors derive from a woman in her 50s in good health and CMV-seropositive.

This chain uses TRBV4-3 with TRBJ1-3, with a possible D match to TRBD1 (5 bases). Deletions cut 4 bases from V and 1 base from J, with 20 bases between. The CDR3 is 18 residues long. Germline V gene data show CDR1 as LGHNA and CDR2 as YSLEER. CDR3 region: CASSPPHIGAQSGNTIYF. In DNA form, the CDR3 reads TGCGCCAGCAGCCCGCCCCATATTGGGGCCCAATCTGGAAACACCATATATTTT.

The chain has TRBV28 and TRBJ1-3, with 7 bases fitting TRBD1. The trim removed 4 bases at V and 1 base at J, leaving 7 bases unmatched. CDR1 and CDR2 (germline): MDHEN, SYDVKM. The CDR3 length is 16 residues. CDR3 loop: CASSSTGLVSGNTIYF. The CDR3 DNA reads as TGTGCCAGCAGTTCGACAGGGCTGGTGTCTGGAAACACCATATATTTT.

The chain couples TRBV5-1 to TRBJ2-7; TRBD1 matches 9 bases. The V gene's germline CDR1 is SGHRS and CDR2 YFSETQ. The trim removed 7 bases at V and 5 bases at J, leaving 10 bases unmatched. The CDR3 has 14 amino acids. DNA for the CDR3: TGCGCCAGCCGGGACAGGGTTACTATTAACGAGCAGTACTTC. Translated: CASRDRVTINEQYF.

The chain carries TRBV7-3 and TRBJ1-2; D may be TRBD1 (6 bases). Trimming removed 2 bases at V and 6 bases at J, with 10 bases between. The CDR3 length is 13 residues. CDR1 and CDR2 (germline): SGHTA, FQGTGA. This chain's CDR3 is CASSLLGGDGYTF. CDR3 coding DNA: TGTGCCAGCAGCTTATTAGGGGGGGATGGCTACACCTTC.

This clone has just one count. The chain links TRBV9 to TRBJ2-2; 8 bases agree with TRBD1. The germline V gene encodes CDR1 SGDLS and CDR2 YYNGEE. V lost 0 bases and J lost 6; bases outside the gene matches: 10. The CDR3 length is 17 residues. CDR3 in amino acids: CASSVESGQGAAGELFF. The DNA for the CDR3 is TGTGCCAGCAGCGTAGAATCTGGGCAGGGGGCGGCCGGGGAGCTGTTTTTT. Filled out from reference TRBV9 and TRBJ2-2, the complete variable domain reads DSGVTQTPKHLITATGQRVTLRCSPRSGDLSVYWYQQSLDQGLQFLIQYYNGEERAKGNILERFSAQQFPDLHSELNLSSLELGDSALYFCASSVESGQGAAGELFFGEGSRLTVL.

The chain links TRBV5-4 to TRBJ2-7; 7 bases fit TRBD1. Germline lookup yields CDR1 SGHNT and CDR2 YYREEE (reference sequence). The trim removed 1 base at V and 7 bases at J, leaving 11 bases unmatched. The CDR3 contains 15 residues. The DNA of the CDR3 is TGTGCCAGCAGCTTGATCGGACAGGAGCTCGGGGAGCAGTACTTC. Translated, it gives CASSLIGQELGEQYF.

The J gene is TRBJ2-3, the V gene TRBV2; 8 bases are a match to TRBD2. J lost 1 base, V lost 7 bases, and 7 bases had no gene match. Germline CDR1 and CDR2: SNHLY and FYNNEI. This CDR3 region has 15 residues. The CDR3: CASKGSGGRTDTQYF. DNA of the CDR3: TGTGCCAGCAAGGGGAGCGGGGGACGCACAGATACGCAGTATTTT.

The chain employs TRBV15 and TRBJ2-1; TRBD1 aligns across 7 bases. V dropped 6 bases and J dropped 4; count of bases not matched to a gene: 12. Germline V gives CDR1 LNHNV, CDR2 YYDKDF (reference sequence). The CDR3 loop spans 16 amino acids. The CDR3 reads CATRKNRDRNYNEQFF. The CDR3 coding sequence is TGTGCCACCAGAAAGAACCGGGACAGAAATTACAATGAGCAGTTCTTC.

The CDR3: CASSEGLQGLSYTF. The CDR3 DNA is TGTGCCAGCAGTGAAGGTTTGCAGGGATTGAGCTACACCTTC. This chain joins TRBV2 and TRBJ1-2, with a tentative D call TRBD1 (5 bases). The germline CDR1 and CDR2 sequences are SNHLY and FYNNEI. Deletions cut 1 base from V and 9 bases from J, with 15 bases between. CDR3 size: 14 residues.

V and J are TRBV28 and TRBJ2-5; 7 bases are a match to TRBD2. The germline V gene has CDR1 MDHEN and CDR2 SYDVKM. This CDR3 is 14 amino acids long. Unmatched junction bases numbered 4, after V lost 2 bases and J lost 4 bases. The CDR3 nucleotides read TGTGCCAGCAGTTTACTAAGGGAGGGAGAGACCCAGTACTTC. Encoded protein: CASSLLREGETQYF.

The V gene is TRBV4-2, the J gene TRBJ1-1; no firm D call. Germline loops: CDR1 LGHNA, CDR2 YNFKEQ. The V end was cut by 0 bases, the J end by 6 bases, with 8 bases between. The CDR3 runs to 13 residues. CDR3 residues: CASSQDEVAEAFF. For the CDR3, the DNA is TGTGCCAGCAGCCAAGATGAGGTAGCTGAAGCTTTCTTT.

The rearrangement links TRBV28 to TRBJ1-5; a weak D match, TRBD1 (6 bases). This CDR3 contains 14 residues. Trimming pared 5 bases from V and 2 bases from J, leaving 10 bases between. Germline assignment: CDR1 MDHEN and CDR2 SYDVKM. Here the CDR3 reads CASSTHRGNQPQHF. CDR3 nucleotides: TGTGCCAGCAGTACACACAGGGGCAATCAGCCCCAGCATTTT.

The V and J genes are TRBV19 and TRBJ2-7; TRBD1 matches 8 bases. The CDR3 covers 16 residues. The V gene's germline CDR1 is LNHDA and CDR2 SQIVND (reference sequence). V shed 3 bases and J 4 bases; nucleotides not matched to a gene: 11. CDR3 in amino acids: CASSIESRQGRYEQYF. CDR3 in DNA: TGTGCCAGTAGTATCGAGAGTAGACAGGGGCGATACGAGCAGTACTTC.

The CDR3 is CASRARDTNNSPLHF. For the CDR3, the DNA is TGTGCCAGTAGGGCCCGGGACACAAATAATTCACCCCTCCACTTT. The V and J genes are TRBV19 and TRBJ1-6, with D possibly matching TRBD1 (6 bases). Germline values: CDR1 LNHDA, CDR2 SQIVND (reference sequence). The CDR3 has 15 residues. V shed 6 bases and J shed 5 bases, with 14 bases lying between them.

V and J are TRBV5-6 and TRBJ1-1; D is uncertain. The CDR3 consists of 14 residues. Germline-derived CDR1 and CDR2 are SGHDT and YYEEEE. Trimming pared 2 bases from V and 1 base from J, leaving 9 bases between. For the CDR3, the DNA is TGTGCCAGCAGCTTAGGACTGACGAACACTGAAGCTTTCTTT. It encodes CASSLGLTNTEAFF.

The chain uses TRBV29-1 and TRBJ2-3; possibly TRBD1 for D (6 bases). Germline V gene sequence: CDR1 SQVTM, CDR2 ANQGSEA. The length of the CDR3 is 14 residues. The ends were cut back, 4 bases at V and 2 bases at J, with 13 bases in the middle. Here the CDR3 DNA reads TGCAGCGTTGTGGGCAGGGGTGACACAGATACGCAGTATTTT. Translating it yields CSVVGRGDTDTQYF.

The chain links TRBV2 to TRBJ2-1; perhaps TRBD2 as D (5 bases). Trimming removed 2 bases from V and 5 bases from J, with 16 bases in between. CDR3 size: 16 residues. From germline, CDR1 is SNHLY and CDR2 FYNNEI. CDR3: CASSESLRTSHNEQFF. CDR3 bases: TGTGCCAGCAGTGAAAGCCTCCGGACTTCCCACAATGAGCAGTTCTTC.

The chain employs TRBV14 and TRBJ1-1; 7 bases are shared with TRBD1. The CDR3 covers 15 residues. Looked up from germline, CDR1 is SGHDN and CDR2 is FVKESK. With V trimmed by 1 base and J by 7 bases, 9 bases remained unmatched. This chain's CDR3 is CASSQAVQGVGEAFF. CDR3 nucleotides: TGTGCCAGCAGCCAAGCCGTCCAGGGGGTAGGTGAAGCTTTCTTT.

This clone was observed once. The chain uses TRBV14 and TRBJ2-7; D is unresolved. The germline gives CDR1 SGHDN, CDR2 FVKESK. The CDR3 is 12 amino acids. V was cut by 0 bases and J by 6 bases, with 6 bases left in between. The CDR3 sequence: CASSQDSREQYF. CDR3 nucleotides: TGTGCCAGCAGCCAAGATAGTCGCGAGCAGTACTTC.

The chain links TRBV25-1 to TRBJ2-3, with TRBD2 matching over 9 bases. From germline, CDR1 is MGHDK and CDR2 SYGVNS. V shed 1 base and J 4 bases; nucleotides not matched to a gene: 9. The CDR3 spans 17 residues. DNA of the CDR3: TGTGCCAGCAGTGAATGGGCGGGGGGGGATTCTTCAGATACGCAGTATTTT. Its protein product is CASSEWAGGDSSDTQYF.

CDR3 nucleotide sequence: TGCGCCAGCAGTGAGCCGGACAGGGGCCTACGGGAGCAGTACTTC. This encodes CASSEPDRGLREQYF. V gene TRBV10-1 combines with J gene TRBJ2-7; TRBD1 matches 9 bases. The CDR3 is 15 residues long. In germline, CDR1 is WNHNN, CDR2 SYGVQD (reference sequence). Trimming took 2 bases from V and 7 from J; bases not matched to a gene: 9.